This is a list of T cell receptor beta chains from one sample in a study of blood T cell repertoires in COVID-19. Here immunoSEQ multiplex PCR was the method, and the copy in TCRdb shows in-frame clones only, minus some. This table holds roughly 97,000 clones, around 84% found once. Sample: peripheral blood. The receptors here all came from a man in his sixties with acute or convalescent COVID-19. Each CDR3 is given with its conserved first and last residue. The order of the fields is CDR3 DNA, CDR3 protein, V gene, D gene, J gene, clone size. A D gene is named only where the DNA matches it firmly. Clone size is given for some rows only: seen once, a few or many times, or a class if the clone is expanded.

cdr3_nt: TGTGCCAGCAGCGCGGACTCACCGGTGCAGTTCTTC
cdr3_aa: CASSADSPVQFF
v_call: TRBV9
d_call: NA
j_call: TRBJ2-1
clone_size: NA

cdr3_nt: TGTGCCAGCAGCCCAGGGACAGGTTATTCCGGGGCCAACGTCCTGACTTTC
cdr3_aa: CASSPGTGYSGANVLTF
v_call: TRBV11-2
d_call: TRBD1
j_call: TRBJ2-6
clone_size: NA

cdr3_nt: TGTGCCAGCAGCTTCCCGGGAAGCTCCTACGAGCAGTACTTC
cdr3_aa: CASSFPGSSYEQYF
v_call: TRBV5-5
d_call: NA
j_call: TRBJ2-7
clone_size: NA

cdr3_nt: TGCGCCAGCAGCTTGGCCGCGGGAGGAACCTACGAGCAGTACTTC
cdr3_aa: CASSLAAGGTYEQYF
v_call: TRBV5-1
d_call: TRBD2
j_call: TRBJ2-7
clone_size: NA

cdr3_nt: TGTGCCAGCAGACTAGCGGAGCTCTCCTACAATGAGCAGTTCTTC
cdr3_aa: CASRLAELSYNEQFF
v_call: TRBV27
d_call: TRBD2
j_call: TRBJ2-1
clone_size: NA

cdr3_nt: TGCGCCAGCAGCTCTACAGGATCCTACGAGCAGTACTTC
cdr3_aa: CASSSTGSYEQYF
v_call: TRBV5-1
d_call: NA
j_call: TRBJ2-7
clone_size: NA

cdr3_nt: TGTGCCACCAGTGACCAGGGGACAGGGGTTGTCAGTCAGCCCCAGCATTTT
cdr3_aa: CATSDQGTGVVSQPQHF
v_call: TRBV24-1
d_call: TRBD1
j_call: TRBJ1-5
clone_size: NA

cdr3_nt: TGCAGCGTTGCTTCGGGGGAAAAACTGTTTTTT
cdr3_aa: CSVASGEKLFF
v_call: TRBV29-1
d_call: NA
j_call: TRBJ1-4
clone_size: NA

cdr3_nt: TGCAGCTCCTTGAGACAGGGATATGGCTACACCTTC
cdr3_aa: CSSLRQGYGYTF
v_call: TRBV29-1
d_call: TRBD1
j_call: TRBJ1-2
clone_size: NA

cdr3_nt: TGTGCCAGCAGGGAGCGGGACTACGAGCAGTACTTC
cdr3_aa: CASRERDYEQYF
v_call: TRBV2
d_call: TRBD2
j_call: TRBJ2-7
clone_size: once

cdr3_nt: TGTGCCAGCAGTTATAGCGGGAGGGCCCTGGAGACCGGGGAGCTGTTTTTT
cdr3_aa: CASSYSGRALETGELFF
v_call: TRBV27
d_call: TRBD2
j_call: TRBJ2-2
clone_size: NA

cdr3_nt: TGTGCCAGCAGCTTATCCATCAGTGGAAACACCATATATTTT
cdr3_aa: CASSLSISGNTIYF
v_call: TRBV3-1/TRBV3-2
d_call: NA
j_call: TRBJ1-3
clone_size: NA

cdr3_nt: TGTGCCAGCTCACCAGCGGGGCGGTTCTCCTACGAGCAGTACTTC
cdr3_aa: CASSPAGRFSYEQYF
v_call: TRBV18
d_call: NA
j_call: TRBJ2-7
clone_size: NA

cdr3_nt: TGTGCCAGCAGTTCTTTATACAGGGGACCTAACTATGGCTACACCTTC
cdr3_aa: CASSSLYRGPNYGYTF
v_call: TRBV28
d_call: TRBD1
j_call: TRBJ1-2
clone_size: NA

cdr3_nt: TGTGCCAGCAGTGAACGCCGGGGGAGCCCTGAAGCTTTCTTT
cdr3_aa: CASSERRGSPEAFF
v_call: TRBV6-1
d_call: NA
j_call: TRBJ1-1
clone_size: NA

cdr3_nt: TGTGCCAGCAGCCATGGACTAGCGGAGGACAATGAGCAGTTCTTC
cdr3_aa: CASSHGLAEDNEQFF
v_call: TRBV4-2
d_call: TRBD2
j_call: TRBJ2-1
clone_size: NA

cdr3_nt: TGTGCCAGCTCACCACCTGGAGACGCCGAAAAACTGTTTTTT
cdr3_aa: CASSPPGDAEKLFF
v_call: TRBV18
d_call: NA
j_call: TRBJ1-4
clone_size: NA

cdr3_nt: TGTGCTAGCAGCAAGACTAGTTTTACGGATACGCAGTATTTT
cdr3_aa: CASSKTSFTDTQYF
v_call: TRBV7-7
d_call: NA
j_call: TRBJ2-3
clone_size: NA

cdr3_nt: TGTGCCAGTATAAGGGCCCACGGGGGACCCTACAATGAGCAGTTCTTC
cdr3_aa: CASIRAHGGPYNEQFF
v_call: TRBV19
d_call: NA
j_call: TRBJ2-1
clone_size: NA

cdr3_nt: TGTGCCAGCAGCCAAGAGCCTGTTTATGGGCCGCTTTTAAATGAAAAACTGTTTTTT
cdr3_aa: CASSQEPVYGPLLNEKLFF
v_call: TRBV4-2
d_call: NA
j_call: TRBJ1-4
clone_size: NA

cdr3_nt: TGTGCCAGCAGCCCTGATACAGGGTGGGTCACCGGGGAGCTGTTTTTT
cdr3_aa: CASSPDTGWVTGELFF
v_call: TRBV7-9
d_call: NA
j_call: TRBJ2-2
clone_size: NA

cdr3_nt: TGTGCCAGCAGCCAGGGACTAGACGGGGCTTCGGGGGAGCTGTTTTTT
cdr3_aa: CASSQGLDGASGELFF
v_call: TRBV3-1/TRBV3-2
d_call: TRBD2
j_call: TRBJ2-2
clone_size: NA

cdr3_nt: TGTGCCAGCAGCTCCGGGACTAGCGGGAGGTTCACAGATACGCAGTATTTT
cdr3_aa: CASSSGTSGRFTDTQYF
v_call: TRBV11-3
d_call: TRBD2
j_call: TRBJ2-3
clone_size: NA

cdr3_nt: TGTGCCAGCAGCCTGAGACTAAGCAATGAGCAGTTCTTC
cdr3_aa: CASSLRLSNEQFF
v_call: TRBV5-6
d_call: NA
j_call: TRBJ2-1
clone_size: NA

cdr3_nt: TGTGCCAGCACCCACAGTGACAGGACAGGGGGCTACACCTTC
cdr3_aa: CASTHSDRTGGYTF
v_call: TRBV7-9
d_call: TRBD1
j_call: TRBJ1-2
clone_size: NA

cdr3_nt: TGTGCCAGCAGCTTGGAATGGACAGGGGTGGACGAGACCCAGTACTTC
cdr3_aa: CASSLEWTGVDETQYF
v_call: TRBV5-6
d_call: TRBD1
j_call: TRBJ2-5
clone_size: NA

cdr3_nt: TGTGCCAGCAGCGTAGCGGGATCTGAGCCGCCTAACACTGAAGCTTTCTTT
cdr3_aa: CASSVAGSEPPNTEAFF
v_call: TRBV9
d_call: NA
j_call: TRBJ1-1
clone_size: NA

cdr3_nt: TGCGCCAGCAGCTTGGCCGGCGGGACAGTCCCAGGCTACACCTTC
cdr3_aa: CASSLAGGTVPGYTF
v_call: TRBV5-1
d_call: TRBD1
j_call: TRBJ1-2
clone_size: NA

cdr3_nt: TGTGCCAGCAGTGAATCGTCGAGACAAAGAAGCTATGGCTACACCTTC
cdr3_aa: CASSESSRQRSYGYTF
v_call: TRBV25-1
d_call: NA
j_call: TRBJ1-2
clone_size: NA

cdr3_nt: TGTGCCAGCAGCCAAGACTTGAACACTGAAGCTTTCTTT
cdr3_aa: CASSQDLNTEAFF
v_call: TRBV7-6
d_call: NA
j_call: TRBJ1-1
clone_size: NA

cdr3_nt: TGCAGCGTTGGTTCAGCGGGGGGGGAGACCCAGTACTTC
cdr3_aa: CSVGSAGGETQYF
v_call: TRBV29-1
d_call: TRBD2
j_call: TRBJ2-5
clone_size: NA

cdr3_nt: TGCAGCTCGGAGGGACTAAACACCGGGGAGCTGTTTTTT
cdr3_aa: CSSEGLNTGELFF
v_call: TRBV29-1
d_call: TRBD2
j_call: TRBJ2-2
clone_size: NA

cdr3_nt: TGTGCCAGCCGGGACAGGGAAAATTCACCCCTCCACTTT
cdr3_aa: CASRDRENSPLHF
v_call: TRBV9
d_call: TRBD1
j_call: TRBJ1-6
clone_size: NA

cdr3_nt: TGTGCCAGTAGTACGCAAACTAGGATGGGGGAGCTGTTTTTT
cdr3_aa: CASSTQTRMGELFF
v_call: TRBV19
d_call: NA
j_call: TRBJ2-2
clone_size: NA

cdr3_nt: TGTGCCAGCAGCTTAAGCGGGAGTTACACCGGGGAGCTGTTTTTT
cdr3_aa: CASSLSGSYTGELFF
v_call: TRBV5-4
d_call: TRBD2
j_call: TRBJ2-2
clone_size: NA

cdr3_nt: TGTGCCAGCAGCCAAGATGAAGGACAGGGCTACACCTTC
cdr3_aa: CASSQDEGQGYTF
v_call: TRBV14
d_call: NA
j_call: TRBJ1-2
clone_size: once

cdr3_nt: TGTGCCAGCAGCTTGGGGGGACAGGGGCTAACAGATACGCAGTATTTT
cdr3_aa: CASSLGGQGLTDTQYF
v_call: TRBV5-6
d_call: TRBD1
j_call: TRBJ2-3
clone_size: NA

cdr3_nt: TGTGCCAGCAGGCGGTTGGTAGGGGCCGGGACAGGGGACGGCTACACCTTC
cdr3_aa: CASRRLVGAGTGDGYTF
v_call: TRBV28
d_call: TRBD1
j_call: TRBJ1-2
clone_size: NA

cdr3_nt: TGTGCCAGCAGCTTTGGACAGAAGGGAAGCACCGGGGAGCTGTTTTTT
cdr3_aa: CASSFGQKGSTGELFF
v_call: TRBV5-4
d_call: NA
j_call: TRBJ2-2
clone_size: NA

cdr3_nt: TGTGCCTGGAGTTTGGGAGGACACCATAATTCACCCCTCCACTTT
cdr3_aa: CAWSLGGHHNSPLHF
v_call: TRBV30
d_call: NA
j_call: TRBJ1-6
clone_size: NA

cdr3_nt: TGTGCTAGTGGTTCGAACCCAAGGGGAAAGGGACTAGCGGGAGGGCCGGGAAACACCGGGGAGCTGTTTTTT
cdr3_aa: CASGSNPRGKGLAGGPGNTGELFF
v_call: TRBV12-5
d_call: TRBD2
j_call: TRBJ2-2
clone_size: NA

cdr3_nt: TGTGCCAGCAGTCCACAGGCGTCTGAAGCTTTCTTT
cdr3_aa: CASSPQASEAFF
v_call: TRBV12-3/TRBV12-4
d_call: NA
j_call: TRBJ1-1
clone_size: few

cdr3_nt: TGCGCCAGCAGCCCGGACAGGGGATGGCACGAGCAGTACTTC
cdr3_aa: CASSPDRGWHEQYF
v_call: TRBV5-1
d_call: TRBD1
j_call: TRBJ2-7
clone_size: NA

cdr3_nt: TGTGCCTTTGGGACACAAATTAATCAGCCCCAGCATTTT
cdr3_aa: CAFGTQINQPQHF
v_call: TRBV30
d_call: NA
j_call: TRBJ1-5
clone_size: NA